The 5 T cell receptor beta chains listed next were all sequenced from one sample in a study of T cell responses to AZD1222 COVID-19 vaccine. Libraries were prepared by immunoSEQ multiplex PCR; TCRdb keeps only in-frame clonotypes and omits some of them. The data hold approximately 120,000 clones, with around 90% observed a single time. Sequences were derived from peripheral blood, sampled on day 0 of AZD1222 vaccination. These receptors all stem from an adult in good health.

CDR3 bases: TGTGCCAGCAGCCCGAGCCCCCCCGGCAGGAGCAATCAGCCCCAGCATTTT. Translation: CASSPSPPGRSNQPQHF. The gene calls are TRBV5-5 and TRBJ1-5, with unresolved D. V was cut by 4 bases and J by 1 base, with 18 bases left in between. There are 17 residues in the CDR3. Germline loops: CDR1 SGHKS, CDR2 YYEKEE (reference sequence).

The chain employs TRBV27 and TRBJ1-1; 7 bases agree with TRBD1. CDR1 MNHEY and CDR2 SMNVEV come from the germline V gene (reference sequence). The CDR3 runs to 14 residues. Trimming cost V 6 bases and J 3 bases; bases outside gene matches: 7. Here the CDR3 DNA reads TGTGCCAGCAGATCCACCCAGGGGGACACTGAAGCTTTCTTT. Its protein product is CASRSTQGDTEAFF.

The chain uses TRBV10-2 and TRBJ2-5, with 7 bases identical to TRBD2. CDR1 is WSHSY and CDR2 is SAAADI in the germline V gene. The CDR3 length is 13 residues. V lost 7 bases, J lost 7 bases, and 9 bases stayed unmatched. The CDR3 here is CASTSGMGGTQYF. The CDR3 DNA sequence: TGCGCCAGCACAAGCGGGATGGGGGGGACCCAGTACTTC.

The chain links TRBV5-5 to TRBJ1-5; TRBD1 matches at 7 bases. The CDR3 runs 16 residues. V was pared by 4 bases and J by 0 bases, with 7 bases of the junction left unmatched. Germline CDR1 reads SGHKS; CDR2 reads YYEKEE (reference sequence). The CDR3 coding sequence is TGTGCCAGCAGCCCTCGACAGGGCCTTAGCAATCAGCCCCAGCATTTT. Translation gives CASSPRQGLSNQPQHF.

This clone showed up just once. The chain joins TRBV3-1 (or the pseudogene TRBV3-2) to TRBJ2-3; 8 positions agree with TRBD2. V shed 4 bases, J shed 2 bases, and the junction held 11 bases outside the gene matches. Germline V gene lookup returns CDR1 LGHDT and CDR2 YNNKEL (reference sequence). The CDR3 consists of 17 residues. This CDR3 reads CASSRDSAGGYTDTQYF. CDR3 nucleotides: TGTGCCAGCAGCCGAGATTCGGCGGGGGGATACACAGATACGCAGTATTTT.